This passage covers 15 T cell receptor beta chains from one sample sequenced in a study of OX40 agonist ivuxolimab in advanced cancers. The data were produced by immunoSEQ multiplex PCR, yet TCRdb's version contains in-frame clones alone and is incomplete. The data show over 70,000 clones, around 90% seen once. Specimen: CD4+ or CD8+ T cells sorted from blood, collected in a trial of the OX40 agonist ivuxolimab. The receptor source for this set is an adult with an advanced solid tumor such as melanoma, head and neck, liver or kidney cancer.

V is TRBV18 and J is TRBJ2-1; D might be TRBD2 (6 bases). CDR3 size: 13 residues. Germline V gives CDR1 KGHSH, CDR2 LQKENI. Trimming shortened V by 3 bases and J by 6 bases, and 9 bases separated the two germline ends. CDR3: CASSPNSGNEQFF. Written as DNA, the CDR3 is TGTGCCAGCTCACCTAATAGCGGCAATGAGCAGTTCTTC.

The chain uses TRBV5-4 and TRBJ2-7; 8 bases are a match to TRBD1. V shed 6 bases and J 2 bases; nucleotides not matched to a gene: 10. Germline V lookup: CDR1 SGHNT, CDR2 YYREEE (reference sequence). The CDR3 spans 15 residues. CDR3 DNA sequence: TGTGCCAGCACCTTAGAGGGGACAGGCCCCTACGAGCAGTACTTC. Amino acids: CASTLEGTGPYEQYF.

CDR3 loop: CASSGTHQETQYF. The CDR3 nucleotides are TGTGCCAGCAGCGGGACACACCAAGAGACCCAGTACTTC. This rearrangement joins TRBV11-2 to TRBJ2-5, with D perhaps matching TRBD1 (6 bases). Germline lookup yields CDR1 SGHAT and CDR2 FQNNGV. V was cut by 5 bases and J by 0 bases, with 7 bases left in between. The CDR3 extends over 13 amino acids.

The chain employs TRBV7-8 and TRBJ2-7; the D gene could be TRBD1 or TRBD2 (6 bases each). CDR1 SGHVS and CDR2 FQNEAQ come from the germline V gene. The V and J ends lost 5 bases and 6 bases respectively, with 14 bases between them. The CDR3 contains 13 residues. The CDR3 DNA sequence: TGTGCCAGCAGCGGGGGGCTGGGGGCCGAGCAGTACTTC. It yields the protein CASSGGLGAEQYF.

The chain has TRBV5-1 and TRBJ2-5, with D perhaps matching TRBD1 (6 bases). V gave up 7 bases and J gave up 4 bases, with 17 bases separating them. CDR1 SGHRS and CDR2 YFSETQ come from the germline V gene. This CDR3 is built from 14 residues. CDR3 protein: CASRSLRGGETQYF. For the CDR3, the DNA is TGCGCCAGCCGCTCGCTGAGAGGGGGAGAGACCCAGTACTTC.

The chain combines TRBV29-1 with TRBJ2-7; 9 nucleotides match TRBD2. CDR3 size: 14 residues. The germline CDR1 and CDR2 sequences are SQVTM and ANQGSEA. V lost 5 bases and J lost 7; bases outside the gene matches: 12. DNA of the CDR3: TGCAGCGTTTTGGGCGGGGGGGGAACTCGAGAGCAGTACTTC. Its protein product is CSVLGGGGTREQYF.

V gene TRBV10-3 combines with J gene TRBJ2-1, with D uncertain. CDR1 is ENHRY, CDR2 SYGVKD, per germline. CDR3 size: 14 residues. With 2 bases removed from V and 0 bases from J, the gap between germline ends came to 5 bases. The CDR3 DNA is TGTGCCATCAGTGAGGCAAGCTCCTACAATGAGCAGTTCTTC. The encoded protein is CAISEASSYNEQFF.

V is TRBV5-4 and J is TRBJ2-5; 7 bases align to TRBD2. This CDR3 has 13 amino acids. V gave up 3 bases and J gave up 4 bases; unmatched junction bases: 3. Germline CDR1 SGHNT, CDR2 YYREEE (reference sequence). CDR3 region: CASSSPSGETQYF. The CDR3 coding sequence is TGTGCCAGCAGCTCACCTAGCGGAGAGACCCAGTACTTC.

The chain uses TRBV15 and TRBJ1-3; D not resolved. Trimming took 0 bases from V and 0 from J, leaving 9 bases between them. Germline loops: CDR1 LNHNV, CDR2 YYDKDF (reference sequence). CDR3 length equals 16 residues. The CDR3 here is CATSRDYPSSGNTIYF. The CDR3 DNA sequence: TGTGCCACCAGCAGAGATTATCCCAGCTCTGGAAACACCATATATTTT.

The chain carries TRBV6-1 and TRBJ1-2, with D unresolved. CDR1 and CDR2 from the germline V gene are MNHNS and SASEGT. The V and J ends lost 3 bases and 4 bases respectively, with 9 bases between them. This CDR3 region has 13 residues. The DNA of the CDR3 is TGTGCCAGCAGTGAGAGGGTCTTCTATGGCTACACCTTC. Protein: CASSERVFYGYTF.

V and J are TRBV7-9 and TRBJ1-1; D remains unclear. V lost 4 bases and J lost 1, with 16 bases in between. The CDR3 is 16 residues long. Per germline, CDR1 SEHNR and CDR2 FQNEAQ (reference sequence). The CDR3 reads CASSSTPGSPNTEAFF. As DNA, the CDR3 is TGTGCCAGCAGCTCTACGCCGGGGTCTCCGAACACTGAAGCTTTCTTT.

This clone was observed a few times. CDR3 nucleotides: TGCGCCAGCAGCCAAGAAGGAGGGAATGGGAACTATGGCTACACCTTC. Residues: CASSQEGGNGNYGYTF. The chain employs TRBV4-3 and TRBJ1-2; unclear D gene. The CDR3 covers 16 residues. Trimming took 0 bases from V and 2 from J, leaving 13 bases between them. Germline CDR1 is LGHNA and CDR2 is YSLEER.

The sample holds a few counts of this clone. The V call is TRBV5-4, the J call TRBJ2-7, with TRBD1 matching over 12 bases. J was trimmed by 2 bases and V by 4 bases; bases with no gene match: 7. Germline V gives CDR1 SGHNT, CDR2 YYREEE (reference sequence). This CDR3 has 16 amino acids. The chain's CDR3 is CASSHGGTGGAYEQYF. In DNA form, the CDR3 reads TGTGCCAGCAGCCATGGTGGGACAGGGGGCGCCTACGAGCAGTACTTC.

CDR3 nucleotides: TGTGCCAGCAGCTTGGGGGCCAGGGAAAACATTCAGTACTTC. It is translated as CASSLGARENIQYF. The chain recombines TRBV7-2 with TRBJ2-4, with D possibly being TRBD1 (6 bases). V was trimmed by 3 bases and J by 5 bases, leaving 11 bases between them. CDR3 length equals 14 residues. Looked up from germline, CDR1 is SGHTA and CDR2 is FQGNSA. The full variable domain, its missing parts supplied by reference TRBV7-2 and TRBJ2-4, is GAGVSQSPSNKVTEKGKDVELRCDPISGHTALYWYRQSLGQGLEFLIYFQGNSAPDKSGLPSDRFSAERTGGSVSTLTIQRTQQEDSAVYLCASSLGARENIQYFGAGTRLSVL.

The V and J genes are TRBV6-1 and TRBJ2-1; 8 bases fit TRBD2. Germline-derived CDR1 and CDR2 are MNHNS and SASEGT. V trimming: 7 bases; J trimming: 7 bases; junction bases outside the gene matches: 12. This CDR3 spans 15 amino acids. The CDR3 is CASIQTVGGGNEQFF. In DNA, the CDR3 is TGTGCCAGCATCCAGACTGTCGGGGGGGGTAATGAGCAGTTCTTC.